This T cell receptor (beta chain) was retrieved from a study of cytomegalovirus exposure and HLA in healthy donors. Study as a whole: A prior study identified roughly 110 million unique TCR beta sequences from 190 million or so T cells. The study, taken as a whole, reports: Across HLA loci, a later analysis found differing TCR association rates, with DRB1 most and HLA-C fewest. TCR beta sequences numbering under 20,000 were associated with HLA alleles at 0.05 false discovery rate in a later analysis. As a later analysis showed, a missense DCLRE1C variant was linked to trimming of TCR beta V- and J-genes.

The CDR3 spans 13 residues. The germline V gene encodes CDR1 SGHAT and CDR2 FQNNGV. With 10 bases removed from V and 6 bases from J, the gap between germline ends came to 19 bases. A remark on this clone: Its cognate antigen is unknown.

PCR amplification relied on 60 Vbeta primers (plus 13 Jbeta primers). Using immunoSEQ multiplex PCR, the repertoire was profiled, and TCRdb retains in-frame clones only, with some absent. Among around 150,000 clones listed, 80% were seen once. Material for sequencing was PBMCs. The chain has TRBV11-2 and TRBJ2-7; D is unclear. The sequence derives from a man aged 25 to 45 in good health and CMV-seronegative. The CDR3 protein is CATIPRSRGEQYF. The CDR3 DNA follows: TGTGCCACTATACCCCGGTCCCGTGGCGAGCAGTACTTC. Together with reference TRBV11-2 and TRBJ2-7, the CDR3 gives the full variable domain: EAGVAQSPRYKIIEKRQSVAFWCNPISGHATLYWYQQILGQGPKLLIQFQNNGVVDDSQLPKDRFSAERLKGVDSTLKIQPAKLEDSAVYLCATIPRSRGEQYFGPGTRLTVT.